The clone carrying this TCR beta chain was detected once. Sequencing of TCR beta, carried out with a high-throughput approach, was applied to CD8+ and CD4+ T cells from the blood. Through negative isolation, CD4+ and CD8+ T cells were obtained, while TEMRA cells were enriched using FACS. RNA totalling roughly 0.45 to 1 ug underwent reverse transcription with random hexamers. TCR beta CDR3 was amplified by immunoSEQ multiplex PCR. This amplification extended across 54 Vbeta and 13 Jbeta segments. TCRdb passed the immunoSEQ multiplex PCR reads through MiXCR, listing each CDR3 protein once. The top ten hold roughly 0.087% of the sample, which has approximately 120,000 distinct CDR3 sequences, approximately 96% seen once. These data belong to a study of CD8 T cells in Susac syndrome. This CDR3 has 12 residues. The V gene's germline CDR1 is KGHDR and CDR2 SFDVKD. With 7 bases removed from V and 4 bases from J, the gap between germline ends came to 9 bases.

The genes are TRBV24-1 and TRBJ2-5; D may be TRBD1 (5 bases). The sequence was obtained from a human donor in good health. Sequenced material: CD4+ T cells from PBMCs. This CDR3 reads CATRGQGETQYF. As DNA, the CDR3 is TGTGCCACCAGGGGGCAGGGAGAGACCCAGTACTTC.